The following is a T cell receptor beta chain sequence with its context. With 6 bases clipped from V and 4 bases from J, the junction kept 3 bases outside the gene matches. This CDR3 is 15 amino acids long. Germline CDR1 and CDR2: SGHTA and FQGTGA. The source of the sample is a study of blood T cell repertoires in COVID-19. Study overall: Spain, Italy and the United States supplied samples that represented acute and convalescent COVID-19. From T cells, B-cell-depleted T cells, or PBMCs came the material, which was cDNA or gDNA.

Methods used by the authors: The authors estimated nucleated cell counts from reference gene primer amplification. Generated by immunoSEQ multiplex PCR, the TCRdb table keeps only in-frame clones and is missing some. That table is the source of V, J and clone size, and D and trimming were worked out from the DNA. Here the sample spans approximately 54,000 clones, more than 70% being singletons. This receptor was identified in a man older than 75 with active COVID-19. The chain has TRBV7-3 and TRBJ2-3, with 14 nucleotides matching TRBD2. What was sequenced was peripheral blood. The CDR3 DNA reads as TGTGCCAGCAGTCGACTAGCGGGAGGGGCAGATACGCAGTATTTT. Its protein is CASSRLAGGADTQYF.